Below are 21 T cell receptor beta chains sequenced from a single sample in a study of T cell responses to AZD1222 COVID-19 vaccine. The repertoire was sequenced with immunoSEQ multiplex PCR; TCRdb's copy has only in-frame clones and lacks some. The sample has approximately 170,000 clones; about 91% are singletons. Sequences were derived from peripheral blood, sampled on day 0 of AZD1222 vaccination. These receptors were obtained from an adult in good health.

This chain links TRBV1 with TRBJ2-7; TRBD2 reflects the table's D call only, with no check against the DNA. TRBV1 corresponds to a pseudogene. The length of the CDR3 is 15 residues. The CDR3 region is CTSSQDRLGTSEQYF. The CDR3 DNA reads as TGCACCAGCAGCCAAGATCGACTAGGGACCTCGGAGCAGTACTTC.

The chain employs TRBV19 and TRBJ2-3; 14 nucleotides align to TRBD2. V dropped 1 base and J dropped 3; count of bases not matched to a gene: 0. CDR3 length equals 16 residues. The germline gives CDR1 LNHDA, CDR2 SQIVND (reference sequence). In DNA form, the CDR3 reads TGTGCCAGTAGTATAGGGACTAGCGGGAGGACAGATACGCAGTATTTT. It translates to CASSIGTSGRTDTQYF.

This chain uses TRBV11-3 with TRBJ2-3, with 9 bases lining up with TRBD1. The germline CDR1 and CDR2 sequences are SGHNT and YENEEA. V gave up 5 bases and J gave up 0 bases; unmatched junction bases: 15. This CDR3 is 19 amino acids long. For the CDR3, the DNA is TGTGCCAGCAGCCGAGACAGGGGGTCGAGTCCGCGTAGCACAGATACGCAGTATTTT. Its translation is CASSRDRGSSPRSTDTQYF.

A single count supports this clone. This chain joins TRBV29-1 and TRBJ2-7; 7 positions match TRBD2. J gave up 6 bases and V 8 bases, and 7 bases lay outside the gene matches. From germline, CDR1 is SQVTM and CDR2 ANQGSEA. The CDR3 spans 11 residues. The CDR3 sequence: CSYATSSEQYF. CDR3 bases: TGCAGCTACGCGACTAGCTCCGAGCAGTACTTC.

As to this clone: The sample contains more than one DNA sequence encoding this CDR3. V is TRBV4-1 and J is TRBJ1-2; D uncertain. CDR1 and CDR2 (germline): MGHRA, YSYEKL. V was shortened by 2 bases and J by 3 bases, with 16 bases between the two germline ends. This CDR3 has 16 amino acids. CDR3 loop: CASSQMKGNKDYGYTF. The CDR3 bases are TGCGCCAGCAGCCAAATGAAAGGCAACAAAGACTATGGCTACACCTTC.

This clone occurred once. The chain has TRBV7-9 and TRBJ2-1, with unresolved D. The V end lost 1 base, the J end lost 3 bases, and 7 bases lay between the germline ends. Looked up from germline, CDR1 is SEHNR and CDR2 is FQNEAQ (reference sequence). The CDR3 runs to 14 residues. The CDR3 here is CASSLGGNYNEQFF. DNA for the CDR3: TGTGCCAGCAGCTTAGGGGGAAACTACAATGAGCAGTTCTTC.

The chain couples TRBV5-1 to TRBJ2-3, with D perhaps TRBD2 (7 bases). Trimming stripped 7 bases from V and 5 bases from J, with 23 bases between. CDR3 length: 16 residues. Germline CDR1 is SGHRS and CDR2 is YFSETQ. The CDR3 coding sequence is TGCGCCAGCTCCCCTTGGGGGGGCCAAAGGGTAGATACGCAGTATTTT. Translating gives CASSPWGGQRVDTQYF.

This rearrangement joins TRBV5-1 to TRBJ1-2, with TRBD1 matching over 9 bases. Trimming took 3 bases from V and 7 from J; bases not matched to a gene: 7. The CDR3 covers 14 residues. CDR1 SGHRS and CDR2 YFSETQ come from the germline V gene. CDR3 amino acids: CASSWTGQGSGYTF. The CDR3 DNA reads as TGCGCCAGCAGCTGGACGGGACAGGGAAGTGGCTACACCTTC.

Concerning this clone itself: One junction end does not reproduce the germline sequence, and a read error may be involved. In DNA form, the CDR3 reads TGCGCCAGCAGCCAAAAAGGGGGGGATGCGGGACTAATCACCCGGGAGCTGTTTTTT. Translated, it gives CASSQKGGDAGLITRELFF. The gene calls are TRBV4-3 and TRBJ2-2; tentatively, D is TRBD2 (7 bases). CDR1 and CDR2 from the germline V gene are LGHNA and YSLEER. The length of the CDR3 is 19 residues.

The chain couples TRBV3-1 (or the pseudogene TRBV3-2) to TRBJ2-2, with 10 positions matching TRBD1. Germline lookup yields CDR1 LGHDT and CDR2 YNNKEL (reference sequence). V lost 1 base, J lost 9 bases, and 8 bases stayed unmatched. The CDR3 is 16 amino acids. CDR3 sequence reads: CASSQGGQGSPRELFF. The DNA for the CDR3 is TGTGCCAGCAGCCAAGGGGGACAGGGGTCCCCTAGGGAGCTGTTTTTT.

In the case of this clone: At the DNA level, this CDR3 is encoded by other sequences in the same sample as well. The V call is TRBV11-3, the J call TRBJ1-1; D not certain. V was shortened by 1 base and J by 8 bases, with 8 bases between the two germline ends. There are 12 residues in the CDR3. Germline V gene lookup returns CDR1 SGHNT and CDR2 YENEEA. The CDR3 loop reads CASSLGGGEAFF. The DNA of the CDR3 is TGTGCCAGCAGCTTAGGTGGTGGCGAAGCTTTCTTT.

The V gene is TRBV7-3, the J gene TRBJ2-7, with D perhaps matching TRBD2 (5 bases). Germline V CDR1 and CDR2: SGHTA, FQGTGA. Trimming cost V 2 bases and J 1 base, with 9 bases left between them. The CDR3 runs 14 residues. In DNA form, the CDR3 reads TGTGCCAGCAGCTTAGCTAGCTCGTCCTACGAGCAGTACTTC. This gives the protein CASSLASSSYEQYF.

This chain connects TRBV7-2 to TRBJ2-1; 8 nucleotides align to TRBD2. CDR1 is SGHTA, CDR2 FQGNSA, per germline. The V segment lost 2 bases and the J segment 6 bases; nucleotides outside the gene matches: 6. The CDR3 covers 15 residues. The CDR3 reads CASSLFSGTRNEQFF. The CDR3 DNA reads as TGTGCCAGCAGCTTATTTAGCGGGACCCGCAATGAGCAGTTCTTC.

The chain combines TRBV11-1 with TRBJ1-1; no definite D call. The CDR3 sequence is 16 residues long. Trimming left V 0 bases short and J 0 bases short, with 11 bases between. Germline values: CDR1 SGHAT, CDR2 FQDESV (reference sequence). The chain's CDR3 is CASSLAGGSMNTEAFF. The CDR3 DNA follows: TGTGCCAGCAGCTTAGCAGGCGGTAGCATGAACACTGAAGCTTTCTTT.

The genes are TRBV19 and TRBJ1-1; 7 bases map to TRBD1. The ends lost 4 bases at V and 1 base at J; junction bases unmatched: 9. Germline loops: CDR1 LNHDA, CDR2 SQIVND (reference sequence). The CDR3 spans 16 residues. The CDR3 bases are TGTGCCAGTAGTACCCTACAGGGGCAACGGAACACTGAAGCTTTCTTT. It is translated as CASSTLQGQRNTEAFF.

The chain couples TRBV18 to TRBJ2-7, with 9 bases fitting TRBD1. This CDR3 is 18 amino acids long. V was pared by 4 bases and J by 1 base, with 14 bases of the junction left unmatched. Germline assignment: CDR1 KGHSH and CDR2 LQKENI. The CDR3 loop is CASSLRTGAPYTSYEQYF. In nucleotides, the CDR3 is TGTGCCAGCTCACTGCGGACAGGGGCCCCATATACTTCCTACGAGCAGTACTTC.

The chain is built from TRBV11-3 and TRBJ1-3; D gene unclear. The length of the CDR3 is 15 residues. The V end was cut by 5 bases, the J end by 1 base, with 12 bases between. The germline gives CDR1 SGHNT, CDR2 YENEEA. CDR3 residues: CASSKNSLSGNTIYF. CDR3 DNA: TGTGCCAGCAGCAAGAACAGCTTATCTGGAAACACCATATATTTT.

The chain joins TRBV14 to TRBJ1-6; D uncertain. The germline gives CDR1 SGHDN, CDR2 FVKESK. The CDR3 extends over 14 amino acids. Trimming shortened V by 1 base and J by 5 bases, and 6 bases separated the two germline ends. CDR3: CASSQVGNNSPLHF. The CDR3 region has the DNA TGTGCCAGCAGCCAAGTGGGAAATAATTCACCCCTCCACTTT.

The chain recombines TRBV24-1 with TRBJ1-5, with 7 bases lining up with TRBD1. Germline CDR1 and CDR2: KGHDR and SFDVKD. This CDR3 contains 13 residues. V gave up 3 bases and J gave up 7 bases; unmatched junction bases: 2. The CDR3 nucleotides are TGTGCCACCAGTGATACAGGGGAGCAGCCCCAGCATTTT. It specifies CATSDTGEQPQHF.

The V and J genes are TRBV7-2 and TRBJ1-2; TRBD1 is a possible D gene (5 bases). The germline gives CDR1 SGHTA, CDR2 FQGNSA. Trimming removed 0 bases at V and 2 bases at J, with 10 bases between. The CDR3 has 15 amino acids. The CDR3 sequence is CASSLAGPQNYGYTF. The CDR3 coding sequence is TGTGCCAGCAGCTTAGCGGGACCGCAAAACTATGGCTACACCTTC.

The chain links TRBV5-1 to TRBJ1-1, with 8 bases aligning to TRBD1. The CDR3 has 14 amino acids. Unmatched junction bases numbered 2, after V lost 4 bases and J lost 0 bases. CDR1 is SGHRS and CDR2 is YFSETQ in the germline V gene. DNA of the CDR3: TGCGCCAGCAGCCCCAGGGGGCTGAACACTGAAGCTTTCTTT. Translating it yields CASSPRGLNTEAFF.